The following is a T cell receptor (beta chain) sequence with its context. Its target is not known. Trimming cost V 8 bases and J 6 bases; bases outside gene matches: 12. The CDR3 contains 15 residues. Germline V gene data show CDR1 as MDHEN and CDR2 as SYDVKM. These data belong to a study of T cells in narcolepsy. The study's findings and limits: Comparing one patient's CSF and blood CD4+ clonotypes highlighted HCRT- and TRIB2-specific autoreactive clonotypes. Autoreactive clonotypes reportedly recurred in blood of same and different patients, not controls. Autoreactive clone sequences were missing from some blood memory CD4+ repertoires.

This table comes from immunoSEQ multiplex PCR, and its TCRdb copy is limited to in-frame clones, with some not included. In the table there are about 24,000 clones, 70% to 90% of which are singletons. The sequence derives from a human donor in good health. The chain couples TRBV28 to TRBJ2-2; 7 bases line up with TRBD2. The material sequenced was memory (CD45RA-) CD4+ T cells from blood. CDR3 in amino acids: CASRRGGRGAGELFF. The CDR3 DNA reads TGTGCCAGCCGCCGGGGCGGGAGAGGGGCCGGGGAGCTGTTTTTT.